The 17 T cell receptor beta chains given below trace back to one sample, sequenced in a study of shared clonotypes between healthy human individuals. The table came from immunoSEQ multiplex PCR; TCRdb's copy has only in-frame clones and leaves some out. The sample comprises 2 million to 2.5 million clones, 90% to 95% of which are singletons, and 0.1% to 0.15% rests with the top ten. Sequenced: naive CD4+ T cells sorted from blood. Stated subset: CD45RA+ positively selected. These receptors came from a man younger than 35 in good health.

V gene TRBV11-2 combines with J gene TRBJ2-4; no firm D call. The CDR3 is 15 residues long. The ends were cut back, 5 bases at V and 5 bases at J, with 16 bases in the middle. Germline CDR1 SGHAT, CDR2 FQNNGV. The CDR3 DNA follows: TGTGCCAGCAGCCCCGGTCCTCCGGTCCAAAACATTCAGTACTTC. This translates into CASSPGPPVQNIQYF.

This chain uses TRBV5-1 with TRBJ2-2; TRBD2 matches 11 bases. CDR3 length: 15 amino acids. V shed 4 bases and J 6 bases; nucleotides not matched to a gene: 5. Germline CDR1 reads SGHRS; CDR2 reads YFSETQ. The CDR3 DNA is TGCGCCAGCAGCCTGACTAGCGGGATAGCCGGGGAGCTGTTTTTT. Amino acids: CASSLTSGIAGELFF.

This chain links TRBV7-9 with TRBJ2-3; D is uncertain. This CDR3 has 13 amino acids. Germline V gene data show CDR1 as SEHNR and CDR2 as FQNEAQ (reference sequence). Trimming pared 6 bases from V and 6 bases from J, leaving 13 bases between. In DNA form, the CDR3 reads TGTGCCAGCAGACCGACACCCGGGGATACGCAGTATTTT. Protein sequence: CASRPTPGDTQYF.

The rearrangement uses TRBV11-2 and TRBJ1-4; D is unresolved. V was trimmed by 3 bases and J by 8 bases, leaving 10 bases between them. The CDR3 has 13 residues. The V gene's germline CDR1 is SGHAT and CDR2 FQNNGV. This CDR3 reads CASSFWGGEKLFF. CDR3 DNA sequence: TGTGCCAGCAGCTTCTGGGGTGGGGAAAAACTGTTTTTT.

DNA of the CDR3: TGCAGCGGAGAAGACACCGGGACAAAAGAGACCCAGTACTTC. This translates into CSGEDTGTKETQYF. The chain employs TRBV29-1 and TRBJ2-5, with D possibly being TRBD1 (6 bases). The CDR3 is made up of 14 amino acids. The germline V gene has CDR1 SQVTM and CDR2 ANQGSEA. The germline V and J ends were trimmed by 7 bases and 3 bases, with 18 bases remaining between them.

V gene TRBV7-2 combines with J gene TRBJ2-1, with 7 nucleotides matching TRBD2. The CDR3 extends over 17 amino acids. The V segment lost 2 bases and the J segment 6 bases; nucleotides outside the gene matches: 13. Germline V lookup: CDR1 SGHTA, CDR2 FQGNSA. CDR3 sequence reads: CASSLRDLGLVPNEQFF. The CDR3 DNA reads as TGTGCCAGCAGCTTACGTGACTTAGGACTAGTGCCCAATGAGCAGTTCTTC.

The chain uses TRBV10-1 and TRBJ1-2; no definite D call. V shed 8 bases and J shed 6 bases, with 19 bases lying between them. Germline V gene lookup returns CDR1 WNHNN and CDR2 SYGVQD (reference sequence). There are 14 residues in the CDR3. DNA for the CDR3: TGCGCCAGCCTTCAACGACGGACGATAGATGGCTACACCTTC. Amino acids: CASLQRRTIDGYTF.

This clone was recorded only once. The CDR3: CACLLPGPGLAINEQYF. CDR3 DNA sequence: TGTGCCTGCTTACTGCCCGGTCCCGGACTAGCGATCAACGAGCAGTACTTC. The J gene is TRBJ2-7, the V gene TRBV30; 9 positions match TRBD2. The V gene end was trimmed by 6 bases and the J gene end by 5 bases; junction bases not matched to a gene: 20. The CDR3 extends over 17 amino acids. Germline loops: CDR1 GTSNPN, CDR2 SVGIG (reference sequence).

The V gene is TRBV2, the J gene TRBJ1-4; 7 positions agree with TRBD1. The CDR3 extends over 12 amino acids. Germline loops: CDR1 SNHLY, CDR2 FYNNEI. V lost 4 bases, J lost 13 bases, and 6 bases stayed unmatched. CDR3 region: CASSGDSYGLFF. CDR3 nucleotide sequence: TGTGCCAGCAGTGGGGACAGCTACGGACTGTTTTTT.

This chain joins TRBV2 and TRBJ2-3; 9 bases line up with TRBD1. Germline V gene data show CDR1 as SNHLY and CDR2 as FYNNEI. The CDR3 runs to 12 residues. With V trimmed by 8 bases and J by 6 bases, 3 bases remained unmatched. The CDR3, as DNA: TGTGCCAGCGGGACAGGGAGGGATACGCAGTATTTT. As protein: CASGTGRDTQYF. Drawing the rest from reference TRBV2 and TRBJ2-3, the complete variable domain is EPEVTQTPSHQVTQMGQEVILRCVPISNHLYFYWYRQILGQKVEFLVSFYNNEISEKSEIFDDQFSVERPDGSNFTLKIRSTKLEDSAMYFCASGTGRDTQYFGPGTRLTVL.

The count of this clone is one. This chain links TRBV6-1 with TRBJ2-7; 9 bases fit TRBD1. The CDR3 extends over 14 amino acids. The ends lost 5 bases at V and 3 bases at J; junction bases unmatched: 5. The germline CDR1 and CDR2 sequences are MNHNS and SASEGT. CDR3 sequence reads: CASSKPGQGYEQYF. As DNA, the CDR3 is TGTGCCAGCAGTAAACCGGGACAGGGCTACGAGCAGTACTTC.

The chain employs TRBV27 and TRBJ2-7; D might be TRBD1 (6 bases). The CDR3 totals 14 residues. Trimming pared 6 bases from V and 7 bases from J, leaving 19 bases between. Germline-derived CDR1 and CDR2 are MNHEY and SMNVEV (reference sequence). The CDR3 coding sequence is TGTGCCAGCAGCGTCAGGGGTTCCTCGGCGGAGCAGTACTTC. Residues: CASSVRGSSAEQYF.

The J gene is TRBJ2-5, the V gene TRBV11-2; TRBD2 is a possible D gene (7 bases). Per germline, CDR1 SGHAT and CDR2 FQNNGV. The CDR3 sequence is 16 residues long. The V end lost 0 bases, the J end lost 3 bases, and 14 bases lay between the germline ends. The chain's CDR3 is CASSLDGRGPEETQYF. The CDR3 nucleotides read TGTGCCAGCAGCTTAGATGGGCGGGGGCCTGAAGAGACCCAGTACTTC.

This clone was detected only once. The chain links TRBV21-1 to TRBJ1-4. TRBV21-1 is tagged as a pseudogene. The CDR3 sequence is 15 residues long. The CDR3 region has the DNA TGTGCCAGCAGCAAAGATTTTGCAACTAATGAAAAACTGTTTTTT. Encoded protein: CASSKDFATNEKLFF.

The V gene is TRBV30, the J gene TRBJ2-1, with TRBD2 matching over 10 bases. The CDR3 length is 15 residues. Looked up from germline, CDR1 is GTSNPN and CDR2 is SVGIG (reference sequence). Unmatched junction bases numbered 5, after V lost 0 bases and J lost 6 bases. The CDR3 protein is CAWSVGLAGANEQFF. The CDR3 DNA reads TGTGCCTGGAGTGTAGGGCTAGCGGGGGCCAATGAGCAGTTCTTC.

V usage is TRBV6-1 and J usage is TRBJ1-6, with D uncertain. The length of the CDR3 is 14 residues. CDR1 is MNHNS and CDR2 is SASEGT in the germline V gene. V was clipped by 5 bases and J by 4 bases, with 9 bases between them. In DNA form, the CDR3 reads TGTGCCAGCAGTAAGACAAATTATAATTCACCCCTCCACTTT. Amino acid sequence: CASSKTNYNSPLHF.

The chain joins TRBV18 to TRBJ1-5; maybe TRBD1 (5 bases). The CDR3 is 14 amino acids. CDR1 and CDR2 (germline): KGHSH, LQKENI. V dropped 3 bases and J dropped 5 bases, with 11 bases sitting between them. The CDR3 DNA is TGTGCCAGCTCACCCGCAGGGAACGATCAGCCCCAGCATTTT. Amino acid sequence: CASSPAGNDQPQHF.